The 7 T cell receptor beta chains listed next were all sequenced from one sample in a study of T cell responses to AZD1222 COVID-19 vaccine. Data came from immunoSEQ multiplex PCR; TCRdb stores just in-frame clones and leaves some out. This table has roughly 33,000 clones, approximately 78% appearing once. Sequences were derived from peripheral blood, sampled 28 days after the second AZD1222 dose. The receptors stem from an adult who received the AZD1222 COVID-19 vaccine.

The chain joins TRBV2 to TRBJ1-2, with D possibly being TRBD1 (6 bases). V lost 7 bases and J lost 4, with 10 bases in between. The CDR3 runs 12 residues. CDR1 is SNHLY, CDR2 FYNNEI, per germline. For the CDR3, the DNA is TGTGCCAGCAATGAGGGGGGCTATGGCTACACCTTC. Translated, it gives CASNEGGYGYTF.

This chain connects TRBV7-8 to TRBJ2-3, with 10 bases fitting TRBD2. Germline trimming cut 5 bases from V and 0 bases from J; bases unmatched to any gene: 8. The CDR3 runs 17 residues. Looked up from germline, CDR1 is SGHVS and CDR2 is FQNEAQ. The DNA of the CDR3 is TGTGCCAGCAGCCCAGGACTAGCGGAGATAAGCACAGATACGCAGTATTTT. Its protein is CASSPGLAEISTDTQYF.

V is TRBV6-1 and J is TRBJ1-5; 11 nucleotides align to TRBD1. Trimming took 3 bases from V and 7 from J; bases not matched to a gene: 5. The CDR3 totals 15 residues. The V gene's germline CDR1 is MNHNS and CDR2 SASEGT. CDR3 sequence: CASSDRTGGGQPQHF. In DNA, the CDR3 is TGTGCCAGCAGTGATCGGACAGGGGGCGGACAGCCCCAGCATTTT.

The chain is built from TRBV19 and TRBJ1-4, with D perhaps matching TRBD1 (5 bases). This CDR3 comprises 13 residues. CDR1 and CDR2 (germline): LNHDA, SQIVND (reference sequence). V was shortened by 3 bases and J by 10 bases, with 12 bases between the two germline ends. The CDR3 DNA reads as TGTGCCAGTAGTATCCCAGGGTCTGGAAAACTGTTTTTT. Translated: CASSIPGSGKLFF.

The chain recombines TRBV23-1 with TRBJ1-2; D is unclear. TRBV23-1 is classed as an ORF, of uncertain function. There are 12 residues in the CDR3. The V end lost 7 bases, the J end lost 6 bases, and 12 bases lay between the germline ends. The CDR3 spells CASTTGPDGYTF. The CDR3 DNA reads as TGCGCCAGCACCACCGGGCCCGATGGCTACACCTTC.

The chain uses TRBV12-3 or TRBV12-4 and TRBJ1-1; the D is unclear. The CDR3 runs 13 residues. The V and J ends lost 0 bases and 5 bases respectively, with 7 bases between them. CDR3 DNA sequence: TGTGCCAGCAGTTTAGCGGAGGGAACTGAAGCTTTCTTT. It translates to CASSLAEGTEAFF.

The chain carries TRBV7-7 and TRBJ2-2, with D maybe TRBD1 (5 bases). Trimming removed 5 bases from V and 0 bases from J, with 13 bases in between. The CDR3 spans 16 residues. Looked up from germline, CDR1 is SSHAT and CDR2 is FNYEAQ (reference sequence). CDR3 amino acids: CASSPAAGSNTGELFF. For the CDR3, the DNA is TGTGCCAGCAGCCCTGCGGCAGGGTCGAACACCGGGGAGCTGTTTTTT. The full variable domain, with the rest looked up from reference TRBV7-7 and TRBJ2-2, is GAGVSQSPRYKVTKRGQDVTLRCDPISSHATLYWYQQALGQGPEFLTYFNYEAQPDKSGLPSDRFSAERPEGSISTLTIQRTEQRDSAMYRCASSPAAGSNTGELFFGEGSRLTVL.